This T cell receptor (beta chain) comes out of a study of shared clonotypes between healthy human individuals (TCRdb year 2020). Background on the whole study: Three men and two women, aged 18 to 49 years, made up the cohort. Libraries were prepared and TCR repertoires were sequenced by different laboratories using diverse techniques, in order to increase sequencing depth and limit assay-specific biases. For each donor, CD4 naive and CD4 memory were each run on three plates, CD8 naive on two plates, and CD8 memory on one plate. Leukapheresis yielded between about 0.94 and 9.5 billion PBMCs per donor. To estimate repertoire size and how much clonotypes are shared between individuals, the study performed deep sequencing of blood TCR repertoires from 4 to 6 healthy adults.

In the germline V gene, CDR1 corresponds to SGHTA and CDR2 to FQGNSA. Inclusive of the bounding cysteine and phenylalanine, the CDR3 is 15 residues long. Only the CDR3 portion is preserved as DNA: 45 bases, with reading frame beginning at the first base. V and J are trimmed by 0 bases and 9 bases, and the gene matches miss 3 bases of the junction. Of note for this clone: Its antigen specificity is not known. Base-call qualities are not available, and no considerably larger clone is one nucleotide away.

Using the deep immunoSEQ assay, multiplex PCR amplified TCR CDR3 regions from genomic DNA. Extracted genomic DNA from each cell subset was spread evenly across all wells of several immunoSEQ 96-well plates, with each plate serving as a replicate. For sorted subsets, each replicate PCR was loaded with 200 ng genomic DNA, equivalent to about 30,000 T cell genomes. Purified libraries were measured with a Qubit 3.0 fluorometer, size-checked on a Bioanalyzer 2100, and measured again with the KAPA Library Quantification kit. Every immunoSEQ 96-well plate was sequenced on a dedicated single-read 150-cycle Illumina NextSeq 550 flow cell. Under the source paper's analysis protocol: Because only junctional sequences without quality scores were contained in the immunoSEQ output, filtering matching that applied to full-length reads could not be performed. To assign V/J genes and CDR3, sequences were annotated against IMGT germline references using PyIR, a Python wrapper for IgBLAST v1.9. Reads with weak V/J assignments (E-value above 1e-6), missing CDR3, stop codons, out-of-frame junctions, or ambiguous translated residues were removed. V3J clonotypes were defined by identical inferred V gene, J gene, and CDR3 amino acid sequence. To compute the percentage overlap between repertoires, the number of shared unique clonotypes was divided by the size of the smaller repertoire. RTK rarefaction, the Chao1 estimator, and Recon v2.1 estimates of unobserved clonotypes were used to assess repertoire richness. Generation probabilities for all TCRbeta clonotypes obtained by the gDNA method from a handful of donors were computed using OLGA. This is the immuneACCESS table as TCRdb keeps it, with only in-frame sequences that have V and J called. A part of the clones is gone; compared with another copy, unresolved V genes explain less than half, and the rest is unexplained. That table is the source of V, J and clone size, and D and trimming were worked out from the DNA. The sample table lists 1,400,000 or so clones, about 98.5% of them with a count of one. The ten largest make up approximately 0.4% of the sample.

Donors were healthy HIV-negative adults with no recently reported acute infections or vaccinations. All donors were Caucasian adults living in Nashville, Tennessee, USA. CD4+ T cells were enriched by magnetic negative selection; naive cells were then positively selected on CD45RA, and the negative fraction formed the memory subset. After blood collection by leukapheresis, PBMCs were isolated using Ficoll-Histopaque density gradient centrifugation and then cryopreserved in the vapor phase of liquid nitrogen. Purity and quantity of every magnetically sorted T cell population were checked by analytical flow cytometry. From each sorted fraction, genomic DNA was isolated and quantified by UV absorbance on a Nanodrop 2000c. The paper's findings and limits, for the study overall: When a few donors were compared, the shared fraction of clonotypes was 5% to 6.5% for naive CD4, 3.5% to 4% for naive CD8, 2% to 2.5% for memory CD4, and 0.4% for memory CD8. Clonotypes shared by all four sorted-subset donors showed higher generation probabilities than non-shared clonotypes. Sampling was restricted to blood, and TCR repertoires in tissues likely differ from the TCR repertoires found in blood. Rarefaction of sorted-subset datasets indicated incomplete sequencing despite the large sequencing depth. Based on pairwise subsampling, the degree of clonotype sharing among donors was expected to be affected by sequencing depth. Estimated clonotype richness was generally larger for naive than for memory subsets. The genetic and exposure-history diversity represented was limited by the small number of donors.

The chain joins TRBV7-2 to TRBJ2-3, and 13 junctional nucleotides match TRBD2. Sequences were obtained from naive CD4+ T cells sorted from blood. This sample's cell subset or site label indicates: CD45RA+ positively selected. The clonotype originates from a man aged 25 to 40 in good health. In nucleotides, the sequence is TGTGCCAGCAGCTTAGCTTGGACTAGCGGGGGCACGCAGTATTTT. Translated, it reads CASSLAWTSGGTQYF. When the CDR3 is completed using the reference TRBV7-2 and TRBJ2-3 genes on either side, the full variable domain is GAGVSQSPSNKVTEKGKDVELRCDPISGHTALYWYRQSLGQGLEFLIYFQGNSAPDKSGLPSDRFSAERTGGSVSTLTIQRTQQEDSAVYLCASSLAWTSGGTQYFGPGTRLTVL.